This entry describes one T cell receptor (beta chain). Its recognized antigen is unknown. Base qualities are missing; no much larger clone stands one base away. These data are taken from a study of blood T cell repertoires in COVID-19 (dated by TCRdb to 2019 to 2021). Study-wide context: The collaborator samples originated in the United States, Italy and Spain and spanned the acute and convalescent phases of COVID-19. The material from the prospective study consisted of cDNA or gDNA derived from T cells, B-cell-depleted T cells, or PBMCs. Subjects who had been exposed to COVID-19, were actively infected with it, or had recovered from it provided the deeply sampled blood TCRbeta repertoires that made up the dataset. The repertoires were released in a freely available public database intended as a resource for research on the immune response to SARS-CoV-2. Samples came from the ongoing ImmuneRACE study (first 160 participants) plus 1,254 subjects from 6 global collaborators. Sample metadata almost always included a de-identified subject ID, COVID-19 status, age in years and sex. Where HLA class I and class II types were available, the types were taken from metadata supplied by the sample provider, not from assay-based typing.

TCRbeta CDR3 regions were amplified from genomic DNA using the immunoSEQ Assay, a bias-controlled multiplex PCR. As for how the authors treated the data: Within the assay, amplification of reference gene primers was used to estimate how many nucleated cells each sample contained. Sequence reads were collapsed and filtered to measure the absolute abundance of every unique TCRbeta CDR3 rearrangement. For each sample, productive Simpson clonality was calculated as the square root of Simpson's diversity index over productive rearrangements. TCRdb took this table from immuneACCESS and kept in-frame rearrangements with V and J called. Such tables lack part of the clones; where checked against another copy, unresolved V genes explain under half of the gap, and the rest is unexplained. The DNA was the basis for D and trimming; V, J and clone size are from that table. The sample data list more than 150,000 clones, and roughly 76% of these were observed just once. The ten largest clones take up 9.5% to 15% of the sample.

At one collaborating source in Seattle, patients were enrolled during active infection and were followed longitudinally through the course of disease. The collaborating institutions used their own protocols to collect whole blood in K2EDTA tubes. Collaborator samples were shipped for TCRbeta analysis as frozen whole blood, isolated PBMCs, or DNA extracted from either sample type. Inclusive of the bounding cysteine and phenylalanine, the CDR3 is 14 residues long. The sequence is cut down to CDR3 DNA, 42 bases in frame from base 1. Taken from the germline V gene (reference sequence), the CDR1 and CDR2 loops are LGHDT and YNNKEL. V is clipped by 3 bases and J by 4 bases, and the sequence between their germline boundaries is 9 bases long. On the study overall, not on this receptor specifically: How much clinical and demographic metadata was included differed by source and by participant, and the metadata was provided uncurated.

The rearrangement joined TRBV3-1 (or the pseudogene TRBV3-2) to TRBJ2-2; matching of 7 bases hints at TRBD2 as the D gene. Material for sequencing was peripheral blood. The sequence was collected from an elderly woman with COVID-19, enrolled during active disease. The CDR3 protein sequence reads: CASSQRGPTGELFF. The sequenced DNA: TGTGCCAGCAGCCAGCGGGGGCCCACCGGGGAGCTGTTTTTT.